This TCR beta chain was identified during a study of regulatory T cells in long-lasting Graves disease. The TCR beta library used iRepertoire HTBI primers with Arm-PCR amplification of CDR3. Via MiXCR, TCRdb re-called the multiplex PCR reads, giving one row per CDR3 protein. The sample holds hundreds of thousands of distinct CDR3 sequences, approximately 15% seen once. V was cut by 7 bases and J by 3 bases, with 10 bases left in between. The CDR3 runs 13 residues. Germline V gene lookup returns CDR1 SNHLY and CDR2 FYNNEI. Time point noted: newly diagnosed GD, antithyroid drugs for less than 3 months. PBMCs were the source of the RNA used for TCR sequencing. This clonotype was seen at least ten times. The sample was also reused in another study, on T cells in Graves' hyperthyroidism and ophthalmopathy.

Specimen: peripheral blood mononuclear cells (PBMCs), collected at new diagnosis, from a patient treated with antithyroid drugs. The sequence was obtained from a woman between 25 and 40 years old with Graves disease. This chain uses TRBV2 with TRBJ2-1, with D perhaps assigned TRBD1 or TRBD2 (5 bases each). CDR3 loop: CASTGGGYNEQFF. The CDR3 region has the DNA TGTGCCAGCACGGGTGGGGGCTACAATGAGCAGTTCTTC.